This passage covers 5 T cell receptor beta chains from one sample sequenced in a study of blood T cells in healthy people across ages. Together with a sample-barcoded 5' primer, a J-beta primer mix was included in a second PCR lasting roughly 6 to 12 cycles. TCRdb used MiXCR to reprocess the 5' RACE reads, holding one entry per CDR3 protein. The table shows about 640,000 distinct CDR3 sequences, with 58% occurring only once. Source material: blood. These receptors originate from a man aged 55 to 70 in good health.

The chain has TRBV5-1 and TRBJ2-1; no reliable D call. V shed 1 base and J shed 4 bases, with 6 bases lying between them. The CDR3 is 13 amino acids. The V gene's germline CDR1 is SGHRS and CDR2 YFSETQ. CDR3: CASSLTEYNEQFF. The CDR3 DNA is TGCGCCAGCAGCTTGACGGAATACAATGAGCAGTTCTTC.

This clonotype appeared many times. This chain joins TRBV7-2 and TRBJ2-3, with 7 bases identical to TRBD1. This CDR3 is 16 amino acids long. CDR1 and CDR2 (germline): SGHTA, FQGNSA. J lost 0 bases, V lost 1 base, and 4 bases had no gene match. CDR3: CASSLGDRLSTDTQYF. The DNA of the CDR3 is TGTGCCAGCAGCTTAGGGGACAGACTAAGCACAGATACGCAGTATTTT.

The chain uses TRBV6-1 and TRBJ2-7, with D perhaps TRBD2 (5 bases). This CDR3 is 12 amino acids long. The V gene lost 8 bases and the J gene lost 2 bases, with 10 bases spanning the gap. Per germline, CDR1 MNHNS and CDR2 SASEGT. The chain's CDR3 is CASLSGTYEQYF. The DNA for the CDR3 is TGTGCCAGCCTGTCGGGGACCTACGAGCAGTACTTC.

This chain joins TRBV12-3 or TRBV12-4 and TRBJ1-2, with 8 nucleotides matching TRBD1. Losses at the gene ends were 5 bases for V and 8 bases for J; bases not matched to a gene: 4. CDR3 size: 12 residues. CDR3 in DNA: TGTGCCAGCAGTGATTGGGACAGGGGCTACACCTTC. Its translation is CASSDWDRGYTF.

The rearrangement links TRBV5-5 to TRBJ1-4, with D possibly matching TRBD1 (6 bases). Germline V gene sequence: CDR1 SGHKS, CDR2 YYEKEE (reference sequence). The CDR3 runs 19 residues. V dropped 1 base and J dropped 8 bases, with 27 bases sitting between them. The CDR3 DNA reads as TGTGCCAGCAGCTTGTCCTGGGTGACAGGAGCCAGGTTAGAGGAAAAACTGTTTTTT. Its translation: CASSLSWVTGARLEEKLFF. Full variable domain (rest looked up from reference TRBV5-5 and TRBJ1-4): DAGVTQSPTHLIKTRGQQVTLRCSPISGHKSVSWYQQVLGQGPQFIFQYYEKEERGRGNFPDRFSARQFPNYSSELNVNALLLGDSALYLCASSLSWVTGARLEEKLFFGSGTQLSVL.